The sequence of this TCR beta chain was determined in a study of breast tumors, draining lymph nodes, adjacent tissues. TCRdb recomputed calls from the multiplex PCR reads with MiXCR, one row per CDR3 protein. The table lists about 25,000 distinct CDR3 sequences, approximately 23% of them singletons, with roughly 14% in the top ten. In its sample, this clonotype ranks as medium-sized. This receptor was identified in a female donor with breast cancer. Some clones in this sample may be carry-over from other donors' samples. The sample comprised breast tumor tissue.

The CDR3 bases are TGTGCCAGCAGCTTAGCGAGATACAATGAGCAGTTCTTC. As protein: CASSLARYNEQFF. V usage is TRBV7-2 and J usage is TRBJ2-1; D not certain. The CDR3 loop spans 13 amino acids. The V gene lost 0 bases and the J gene lost 4 bases, with 4 bases spanning the gap. CDR1 is SGHTA and CDR2 is FQGNSA in the germline V gene.